A selection of T cell receptor beta chains follows, all from one sample in a study of technical replicates of blood from a handful of donors. Only in-frame clones appear in the TCRdb table, and some are missing; sequencing was by immunoSEQ multiplex PCR. The sample shows tens of thousands of clones, 90% to 95% of them seen only once. The sequenced sample consisted of T cells isolated from PBMCs. Receptors were obtained from a human donor in good health. Both conserved end residues are part of each CDR3. D genes are given only for firm matches. Clone size is shown for a subset of rows, as once, few, many or a class of expanded clone.

j_call d_call v_call clone_size cdr3_aa cdr3_nt
TRBJ1-6 NA TRBV2 once CATPGGAQNSPLHF TGTGCCACCCCCGGGGGGGCTCAAAATTCACCCCTCCACTTT
TRBJ2-5 NA TRBV9 NA CASSVGLEGQSQETQYF TGTGCCAGCAGCGTGGGCTTGGAGGGGCAATCCCAAGAGACCCAGTACTTC
TRBJ1-2 NA TRBV5-1 NA CASSLTGNMNYGYTF TGCGCCAGCAGCTTGACCGGTAATATGAACTATGGCTACACCTTC
TRBJ2-7 NA TRBV4-1 NA CASSQDRGSSYEQYF TGCGCCAGCAGCCAAGATCGAGGCAGTTCCTACGAGCAGTACTTC
TRBJ2-2 TRBD1 TRBV27 NA CASSPGQGIPQPTGELFF TGTGCCAGCAGCCCGGGACAGGGGATCCCCCAACCAACCGGGGAGCTGTTTTTT
TRBJ1-1 TRBD1 TRBV2 NA CASSGDRGLYVEAFF TGTGCCAGCAGTGGGGACAGGGGGTTGTATGTGGAAGCTTTCTTT
TRBJ2-2 TRBD1 TRBV6-6 NA CATTGPNTGELFF TGTGCTACGACAGGGCCGAACACCGGGGAGCTGTTTTTT
TRBJ1-3 TRBD1 TRBV6-1 NA CASSFRDRSGNTIYF TGTGCCAGCAGTTTCCGGGACAGATCTGGAAACACCATATATTTT
TRBJ1-5 NA TRBV28 NA CASSLRESYSNQPQHF TGTGCCAGCAGTTTGAGGGAGAGCTATAGCAATCAGCCCCAGCATTTT
TRBJ2-7 NA TRBV6-1 NA CASSVFLPTYEQYF TGTGCCAGCAGTGTTTTCCTACCTACCTACGAGCAGTACTTC
TRBJ2-7 NA TRBV7-9 NA CASSLVAAGAYEQYF TGTGCCAGCAGCTTAGTGGCTGCGGGCGCCTACGAGCAGTACTTC
TRBJ2-1 NA TRBV7-6 once CASSFTMGMQFF TGTGCCAGCAGCTTTACGATGGGCATGCAGTTCTTC
TRBJ2-3 NA TRBV18 NA CASSPGRSTDTQYF TGTGCCAGCTCACCAGGGCGAAGCACAGATACGCAGTATTTT
TRBJ1-1 TRBD1 TRBV6-1 NA CASSGPGQGKTEAFF TGTGCCAGCAGTGGTCCGGGACAGGGAAAAACTGAAGCTTTCTTT
TRBJ1-4 NA TRBV7-9 NA CASSADSFNEKLFF TGTGCCAGCAGCGCGGACAGTTTCAATGAAAAACTGTTTTTT
TRBJ2-3 NA TRBV5-4 once CASSLITDTQYF TGTGCCAGCAGCCTAATCACAGATACGCAGTATTTT
TRBJ1-2 TRBD1 TRBV7-9 NA CASSPGQGAFGYTF TGTGCCAGCAGCCCGGGACAGGGGGCGTTCGGCTACACCTTC
TRBJ2-5 TRBD1 TRBV28 NA CASSFPGGGETQYF TGTGCCAGCAGTTTTCCAGGGGGTGGAGAGACCCAGTACTTC
TRBJ2-7 NA TRBV11-2 NA CASSLAGGQGYEQYF TGTGCCAGCAGCTTAGCAGGGGGGCAGGGCTACGAGCAGTACTTC
TRBJ1-2 TRBD1 TRBV6-5 once CASSSTGQGSGYTF TGTGCCAGCAGTTCCACCGGACAGGGAAGCGGCTACACCTTC
TRBJ1-1 NA TRBV20-1 NA CSATGNTEAFF TGCAGTGCAACAGGGAACACTGAAGCTTTCTTT
TRBJ2-7 NA TRBV4-2 NA CASSSLAGPYEQYF TGTGCCAGCAGTTCCCTGGCAGGCCCCTACGAGCAGTACTTC
TRBJ1-4 TRBD1 TRBV7-9 NA CASSQGTADNEKLFF TGTGCCAGCAGCCAAGGGACAGCTGATAATGAAAAACTGTTTTTT
TRBJ1-3 TRBD1 TRBV14 NA CASSHVGTVVSGNTIYF TGTGCCAGCAGCCACGTGGGGACAGTGGTCTCTGGAAACACCATATATTTT
TRBJ1-1 NA TRBV18 NA CASSTGSTEAFF TGTGCCAGCTCAACCGGGAGCACTGAAGCTTTCTTT
TRBJ1-5 TRBD1 TRBV6-6 NA CASSLGQATSQPQHF TGTGCCAGCAGTCTCGGACAGGCCACCAGCCAGCCCCAGCATTTT
TRBJ1-1 TRBD1 TRBV5-1 NA CASSWAGRQGNTEAFF TGCGCCAGCAGCTGGGCTGGTAGACAGGGGAACACTGAAGCTTTCTTT
TRBJ1-1 NA TRBV6-4 few CASSDIPRVKKTEAFF TGTGCCAGCAGTGACATCCCCAGGGTAAAGAAGACTGAAGCTTTCTTT
TRBJ2-2 TRBD2 TRBV13 NA CASSTRLRAGDPNTGELFF TGTGCCAGCAGCACCCGTCTTCGAGCGGGAGACCCGAACACCGGGGAGCTGTTTTTT
TRBJ2-1 TRBD2 TRBV2 NA CASIRLAGQSSYNEQFF TGTGCCAGCATTAGACTAGCGGGGCAGAGCTCCTACAATGAGCAGTTCTTC
TRBJ1-1 TRBD1 TRBV6-1 NA CASRPTGVNTEAFF TGTGCCAGCAGACCGACAGGGGTGAACACTGAAGCTTTCTTT
TRBJ2-2 NA TRBV6-5 NA CASSGFLLTGELFF TGTGCCAGCAGTGGCTTTTTGCTCACCGGGGAGCTGTTTTTT
TRBJ2-4 TRBD2 TRBV15 NA CATSGLAGEGTNIQYF TGTGCCACCAGCGGTCTAGCGGGAGAAGGTACGAACATTCAGTACTTC
TRBJ1-2 NA TRBV28 once CASSDSNYGYTF TGTGCCAGCAGTGACAGTAACTATGGCTACACCTTC
TRBJ2-5 NA TRBV28 NA CASRPTAQETQYF TGTGCCAGCAGGCCGACAGCCCAAGAGACCCAGTACTTC
TRBJ1-1 TRBD1 TRBV5-1 NA CASGRDRGQTEAFF TGCGCCAGCGGGAGGGACAGGGGGCAAACTGAAGCTTTCTTT
TRBJ2-7 TRBD2 TRBV7-9 NA CASSLGGSVGEQYF TGTGCCAGCAGCTTAGGCGGGAGCGTAGGCGAGCAGTACTTC
TRBJ2-5 TRBD2 TRBV6-5 NA CASSHELAGVETQYF TGTGCCAGCAGTCACGAACTAGCGGGGGTTGAGACCCAGTACTTC
TRBJ2-4 NA TRBV10-1 once CASSAGFADIQYF TGCGCCAGCAGTGCCGGGTTCGCGGACATTCAGTACTTC
TRBJ2-5 TRBD2 TRBV5-8 NA CASSPGLAGPETQYF TGTGCCAGCAGCCCAGGACTAGCGGGGCCAGAGACCCAGTACTTC
TRBJ2-7 NA TRBV2 NA CASSETVGRVRQYF TGTGCCAGCAGTGAGACAGTGGGTAGGGTTCGGCAGTACTTC
TRBJ1-4 NA TRBV2 NA CASSEPSARDTIATNEKLFF TGTGCCAGCAGTGAGCCGTCCGCCCGGGACACGATTGCAACTAATGAAAAACTGTTTTTT
TRBJ1-1 NA TRBV27 NA CASSFQGGTEAFF TGTGCCAGCAGTTTTCAGGGTGGCACTGAAGCTTTCTTT
TRBJ1-5 NA TRBV11-2 NA CASSQAGVAPQHF TGTGCCAGCAGCCAGGCGGGTGTGGCGCCCCAGCATTTT
TRBJ2-5 NA TRBV5-4 NA CASSRRQGLETQYF TGTGCCAGCAGCAGACGGCAGGGGTTGGAGACCCAGTACTTC
TRBJ2-1 NA TRBV7-2 NA CASRLRGSNEQFF TGTGCCAGCCGTTTACGGGGGAGCAATGAGCAGTTCTTC
TRBJ2-5 NA TRBV7-7 NA CASSSFTGITISETQYF TGTGCTAGCAGCTCCTTTACAGGAATTACTATCTCGGAGACCCAGTACTTC
TRBJ1-2 TRBD1 TRBV6-1 NA CASSGPGGSNGYTF TGTGCCAGCAGTGGACCAGGGGGTTCGAATGGCTACACCTTC
TRBJ1-6 TRBD1 TRBV7-8 NA CASSRWDRTYNSPLHF TGTGCCAGCAGCCGGTGGGACAGGACTTATAATTCACCCCTCCACTTT
TRBJ2-7 TRBD2 TRBV18 NA CASSPGAGLVYEQYF TGTGCCAGCTCACCCGGAGCGGGATTGGTCTACGAGCAGTACTTC
TRBJ2-2 NA TRBV6-1 NA CASSESGTGELFF TGTGCCAGCAGTGAATCAGGGACCGGGGAGCTGTTTTTT
TRBJ2-2 TRBD1 TRBV4-1 NA CASSQEGGQGETGELFF TGCGCCAGCAGCCAAGAAGGGGGCCAGGGGGAGACCGGGGAGCTGTTTTTT
TRBJ1-2 NA TRBV5-1 NA CASSLAGGSQGYTF TGCGCCAGCAGCTTGGCTGGAGGGTCGCAAGGCTACACCTTC
TRBJ2-5 NA TRBV5-1 NA CATRPHSARETQYF TGCGCCACCAGACCTCACTCCGCCCGGGAGACCCAGTACTTC
TRBJ1-5 TRBD1 TRBV11-2 NA CASSLDLQGYQPQHF TGTGCCAGCAGCTTAGACCTACAGGGGTATCAGCCCCAGCATTTT